Listed below are T cell receptor beta chains from one sample, sequenced in a study of cytomegalovirus exposure and HLA in healthy donors. The data were produced by immunoSEQ multiplex PCR, yet TCRdb's version contains in-frame clones alone and is incomplete. The data contain approximately 160,000 clones, roughly 80% of them seen just once; the ten biggest clones take up roughly 1.4%. The sequencing sample was made of PBMCs. The source is a man in his forties or fifties in good health and CMV-seropositive. Both conserved end residues are part of each CDR3. A D gene is named only where the DNA matches it firmly. A row's size may be missing; if present it is once, few, many or a size class.

abundance: few; v_gene: TRBV9; d_gene: TRBD1; j_gene: TRBJ2-3; CDR3aa: CASSPWDRGTDTQYF; CDR3nt: TGTGCCAGCAGCCCCTGGGACAGAGGCACAGATACGCAGTATTTT
abundance: NA; v_gene: TRBV5-1; d_gene: NA; j_gene: TRBJ2-5; CDR3aa: CASSLALSSQETQYF; CDR3nt: TGCGCCAGCAGCTTGGCCTTATCTAGCCAAGAGACCCAGTACTTC
abundance: NA; v_gene: TRBV5-1; d_gene: TRBD2; j_gene: TRBJ2-1; CDR3aa: CASSPMGGGYSYNEQFF; CDR3nt: TGCGCCAGCAGCCCCATGGGCGGGGGGTATTCCTACAATGAGCAGTTCTTC
abundance: NA; v_gene: TRBV6-5; d_gene: NA; j_gene: TRBJ2-7; CDR3aa: CASRSPREQYF; CDR3nt: TGTGCCAGCAGATCCCCCCGCGAGCAGTACTTC
abundance: NA; v_gene: TRBV6-6; d_gene: TRBD1; j_gene: TRBJ1-4; CDR3aa: CASSYPPGGLEKLFF; CDR3nt: TGTGCCAGCAGTTACCCTCCAGGGGGCCTTGAAAAACTGTTTTTT
abundance: few; v_gene: TRBV7-3; d_gene: TRBD2; j_gene: TRBJ2-3; CDR3aa: CASSRDYQSAQYF; CDR3nt: TGTGCCAGCAGCCGGGACTACCAAAGTGCGCAGTATTTT
abundance: NA; v_gene: TRBV7-2; d_gene: TRBD1; j_gene: TRBJ2-5; CDR3aa: CASSLGKGQGMRETQYF; CDR3nt: TGTGCCAGCAGCTTAGGGAAAGGACAGGGAATGAGAGAGACCCAGTACTTC
abundance: NA; v_gene: TRBV29-1; d_gene: TRBD1; j_gene: TRBJ1-5; CDR3aa: CSVGQGGEPQHF; CDR3nt: TGCAGCGTCGGACAGGGTGGGGAGCCCCAGCATTTT
abundance: NA; v_gene: TRBV7-8; d_gene: NA; j_gene: TRBJ2-5; CDR3aa: CASSLDWSPQETQYF; CDR3nt: TGTGCCAGCAGCCTGGACTGGTCCCCACAAGAGACCCAGTACTTC
abundance: NA; v_gene: TRBV5-1; d_gene: TRBD1; j_gene: TRBJ2-1; CDR3aa: CASRGRGPYNEQFF; CDR3nt: TGCGCCAGCAGGGGCAGGGGGCCCTACAATGAGCAGTTCTTC
abundance: NA; v_gene: TRBV5-1; d_gene: TRBD1; j_gene: TRBJ2-3; CDR3aa: CASSLDGTGGADTQYF; CDR3nt: TGCGCCAGCAGCTTGGACGGGACAGGGGGAGCAGATACGCAGTATTTT
abundance: NA; v_gene: TRBV7-9; d_gene: TRBD1; j_gene: TRBJ1-4; CDR3aa: CASSLGAGGEKLFF; CDR3nt: TGTGCCAGCAGCTTAGGGGCAGGGGGAGAAAAACTGTTTTTT
abundance: NA; v_gene: TRBV7-9; d_gene: TRBD2; j_gene: TRBJ2-5; CDR3aa: CASSLTREWETQYF; CDR3nt: TGTGCCAGCAGCTTAACGCGGGAGTGGGAGACCCAGTACTTC
abundance: few; v_gene: TRBV5-4; d_gene: TRBD2; j_gene: TRBJ2-3; CDR3aa: CASSPGLAGDTQYF; CDR3nt: TGTGCCAGCAGCCCGGGACTAGCGGGGGATACGCAGTATTTT
abundance: NA; v_gene: TRBV29-1; d_gene: TRBD2; j_gene: TRBJ2-1; CDR3aa: CSVDEGLAGDNEQFF; CDR3nt: TGCAGCGTTGATGAGGGACTAGCGGGAGACAATGAGCAGTTCTTC
abundance: NA; v_gene: TRBV25-1; d_gene: NA; j_gene: TRBJ1-1; CDR3aa: CASMVEVNTEAFF; CDR3nt: TGTGCCAGCATGGTGGAGGTGAACACTGAAGCTTTCTTT
abundance: NA; v_gene: TRBV5-1; d_gene: NA; j_gene: TRBJ2-7; CDR3aa: CASSRDSHGEQYF; CDR3nt: TGCGCCAGCAGCCGGGACTCCCATGGCGAGCAGTACTTC
abundance: few; v_gene: TRBV27; d_gene: NA; j_gene: TRBJ2-2; CDR3aa: CASSEAERAGELFF; CDR3nt: TGTGCCAGCAGCGAAGCGGAGCGGGCCGGGGAGCTGTTTTTT
abundance: NA; v_gene: TRBV10-1; d_gene: TRBD1; j_gene: TRBJ2-7; CDR3aa: CASSEADRGVQYF; CDR3nt: TGCGCCAGCAGTGAGGCCGACAGGGGTGTGCAGTACTTC
abundance: NA; v_gene: TRBV5-5; d_gene: TRBD2; j_gene: TRBJ2-5; CDR3aa: CASSLTSGGAVETQYF; CDR3nt: TGTGCCAGCAGCTTGACGAGCGGGGGGGCCGTGGAGACCCAGTACTTC
abundance: NA; v_gene: TRBV5-1; d_gene: TRBD1; j_gene: TRBJ1-3; CDR3aa: CASSSGDRGNTIYF; CDR3nt: TGCGCCAGCAGCTCCGGGGACAGGGGAAACACCATATATTTT
abundance: once; v_gene: TRBV5-4; d_gene: TRBD2; j_gene: TRBJ2-7; CDR3aa: CASSPTSGSPYEQYF; CDR3nt: TGTGCCAGCAGCCCGACTAGCGGGAGCCCCTACGAGCAGTACTTC
abundance: NA; v_gene: TRBV29-1; d_gene: NA; j_gene: TRBJ1-2; CDR3aa: CSVATGLYGYTF; CDR3nt: TGCAGCGTAGCCACAGGGCTCTATGGCTACACCTTC
abundance: NA; v_gene: TRBV19; d_gene: NA; j_gene: TRBJ2-1; CDR3aa: CASSSQGRNNEQFF; CDR3nt: TGTGCCAGTAGTAGCCAGGGGCGGAACAATGAGCAGTTCTTC
abundance: NA; v_gene: TRBV5-1; d_gene: TRBD1; j_gene: TRBJ2-5; CDR3aa: CASSSPQGVGKTQYF; CDR3nt: TGCGCCAGCAGCTCCCCACAGGGGGTCGGAAAGACCCAGTACTTC
abundance: NA; v_gene: TRBV6-5; d_gene: NA; j_gene: TRBJ1-5; CDR3aa: CATSDSLGPQHF; CDR3nt: TGTGCCACCTCGGACAGTTTAGGGCCCCAGCATTTT
abundance: NA; v_gene: TRBV6-5; d_gene: NA; j_gene: TRBJ2-7; CDR3aa: CASRKNRAPYEQYF; CDR3nt: TGTGCCAGCAGAAAGAACAGGGCCCCCTACGAGCAGTACTTC
abundance: NA; v_gene: TRBV5-1; d_gene: NA; j_gene: TRBJ2-2; CDR3aa: CASSAGHMNTGELFF; CDR3nt: TGCGCCAGCAGCGCTGGACATATGAACACCGGGGAGCTGTTTTTT
abundance: NA; v_gene: TRBV25-1; d_gene: TRBD1; j_gene: TRBJ1-2; CDR3aa: CASSEYGGGQGYTF; CDR3nt: TGTGCCAGCAGTGAATATGGAGGGGGCCAGGGCTACACCTTC
abundance: NA; v_gene: TRBV5-4; d_gene: NA; j_gene: TRBJ1-1; CDR3aa: CASSLLPGLNTEAFF; CDR3nt: TGTGCCAGCAGCTTGCTGCCGGGATTGAACACTGAAGCTTTCTTT
abundance: NA; v_gene: TRBV5-1; d_gene: NA; j_gene: TRBJ1-4; CDR3aa: CASSLREARDGGKLFF; CDR3nt: TGCGCCAGCAGCTTGAGGGAGGCCAGGGACGGTGGAAAACTGTTTTTT
abundance: NA; v_gene: TRBV2; d_gene: NA; j_gene: TRBJ2-1; CDR3aa: CASSGGVGYNEQFF; CDR3nt: TGTGCCAGCAGTGGGGGGGTCGGCTACAATGAGCAGTTCTTC
abundance: NA; v_gene: TRBV29-1; d_gene: TRBD1; j_gene: TRBJ2-7; CDR3aa: CSVVPGERGLEQYF; CDR3nt: TGCAGCGTTGTCCCAGGAGAAAGGGGGCTGGAGCAGTACTTC
abundance: NA; v_gene: TRBV15; d_gene: TRBD1; j_gene: TRBJ1-4; CDR3aa: CATSSGRQGLNEKLFF; CDR3nt: TGTGCCACCAGCTCCGGCAGACAGGGACTTAATGAAAAACTGTTTTTT
abundance: NA; v_gene: TRBV5-6; d_gene: TRBD1; j_gene: TRBJ1-1; CDR3aa: CASSLARQGAFF; CDR3nt: TGTGCCAGCAGCTTGGCCAGACAGGGTGCTTTCTTT
abundance: NA; v_gene: TRBV7-9; d_gene: NA; j_gene: TRBJ1-2; CDR3aa: CASSAMGGSYGYTF; CDR3nt: TGTGCCAGCAGCGCAATGGGAGGTAGCTATGGCTACACCTTC
abundance: NA; v_gene: TRBV12-1; d_gene: NA; j_gene: TRBJ2-2; CDR3aa: CASSLDRGYTGELFF; CDR3nt: TGTGCCAGCAGCCTGGACAGGGGATACACCGGGGAGCTGTTTTTT
abundance: NA; v_gene: TRBV6-4; d_gene: TRBD1; j_gene: TRBJ1-2; CDR3aa: CASRGQGLGYTF; CDR3nt: TGTGCCAGCAGAGGACAGGGCTTAGGCTACACCTTC
abundance: NA; v_gene: TRBV9; d_gene: TRBD2; j_gene: TRBJ2-3; CDR3aa: CASSVAGGRTDTQYF; CDR3nt: TGTGCCAGCAGCGTAGCGGGGGGACGCACAGATACGCAGTATTTT
abundance: NA; v_gene: TRBV19; d_gene: TRBD1; j_gene: TRBJ1-5; CDR3aa: CATRDRASQPQHF; CDR3nt: TGTGCCACCCGGGACAGGGCGAGTCAGCCCCAGCATTTT
abundance: NA; v_gene: TRBV13; d_gene: TRBD2; j_gene: TRBJ2-1; CDR3aa: CASSTGTSGNEQFF; CDR3nt: TGTGCCAGCAGCACCGGGACTAGCGGCAATGAGCAGTTCTTC